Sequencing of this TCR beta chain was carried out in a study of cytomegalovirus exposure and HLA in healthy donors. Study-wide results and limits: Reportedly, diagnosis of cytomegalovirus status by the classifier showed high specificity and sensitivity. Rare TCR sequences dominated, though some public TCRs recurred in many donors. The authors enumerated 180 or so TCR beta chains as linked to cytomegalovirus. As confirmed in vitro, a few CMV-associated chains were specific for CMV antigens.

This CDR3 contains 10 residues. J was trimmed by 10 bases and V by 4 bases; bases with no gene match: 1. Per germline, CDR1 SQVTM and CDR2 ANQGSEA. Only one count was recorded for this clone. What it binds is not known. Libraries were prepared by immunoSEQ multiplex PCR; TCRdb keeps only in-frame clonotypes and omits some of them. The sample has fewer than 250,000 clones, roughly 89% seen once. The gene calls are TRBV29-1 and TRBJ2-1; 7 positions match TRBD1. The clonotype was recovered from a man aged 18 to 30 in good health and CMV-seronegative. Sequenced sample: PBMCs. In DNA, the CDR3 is TGCAGCGTTGTAGGGGGCGAGCAGTTCTTC. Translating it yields CSVVGGEQFF.